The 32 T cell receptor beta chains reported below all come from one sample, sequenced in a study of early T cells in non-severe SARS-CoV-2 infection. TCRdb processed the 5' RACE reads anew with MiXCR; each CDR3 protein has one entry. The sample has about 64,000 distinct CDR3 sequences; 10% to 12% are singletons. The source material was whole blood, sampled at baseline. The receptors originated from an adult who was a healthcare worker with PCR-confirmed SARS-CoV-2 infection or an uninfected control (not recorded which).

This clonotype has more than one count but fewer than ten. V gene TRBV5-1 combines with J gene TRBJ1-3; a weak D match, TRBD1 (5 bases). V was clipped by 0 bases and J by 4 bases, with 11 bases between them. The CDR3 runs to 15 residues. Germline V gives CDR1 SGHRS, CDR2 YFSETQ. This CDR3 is CASSLVGAEGNTIYF. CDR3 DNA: TGCGCCAGCAGCTTGGTAGGGGCGGAAGGAAACACCATATATTTT. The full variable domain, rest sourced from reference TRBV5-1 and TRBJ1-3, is KAGVTQTPRYLIKTRGQQVTLSCSPISGHRSVSWYQQTPGQGLQFLFEYFSETQRNKGNFPGRFSGRQFSNSRSEMNVSTLELGDSALYLCASSLVGAEGNTIYFGEGSWLTVV.

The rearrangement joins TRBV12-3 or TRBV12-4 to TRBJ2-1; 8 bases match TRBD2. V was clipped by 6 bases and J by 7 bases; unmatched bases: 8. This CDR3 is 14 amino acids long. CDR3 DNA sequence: TGTGCCAGCAGCGGTGCGGGGGGCCGAAATGAGCAGTTCTTC. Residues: CASSGAGGRNEQFF.

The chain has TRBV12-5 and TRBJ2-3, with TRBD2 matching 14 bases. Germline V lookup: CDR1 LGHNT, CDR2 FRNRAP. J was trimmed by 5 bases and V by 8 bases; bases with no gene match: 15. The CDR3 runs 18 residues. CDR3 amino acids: CASQGLAGAVSLIDTQYF. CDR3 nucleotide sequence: TGTGCTAGTCAGGGACTAGCGGGGGCCGTTTCCTTGATAGATACGCAGTATTTT.

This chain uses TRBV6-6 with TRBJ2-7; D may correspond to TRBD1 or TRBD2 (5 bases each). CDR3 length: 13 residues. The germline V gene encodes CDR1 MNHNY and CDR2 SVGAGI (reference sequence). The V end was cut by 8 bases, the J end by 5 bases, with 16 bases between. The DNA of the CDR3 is TGTGCCAGCGCCGAGGGGCGCAACAACGAGCAGTACTTC. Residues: CASAEGRNNEQYF.

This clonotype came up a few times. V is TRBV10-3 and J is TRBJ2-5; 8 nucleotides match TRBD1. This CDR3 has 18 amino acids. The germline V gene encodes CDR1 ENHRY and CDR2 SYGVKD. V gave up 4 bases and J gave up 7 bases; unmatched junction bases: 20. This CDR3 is CAISGWGTGHLPKRTQYF. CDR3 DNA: TGTGCCATCAGTGGGTGGGGGACAGGACACCTCCCCAAGCGGACCCAGTACTTC.

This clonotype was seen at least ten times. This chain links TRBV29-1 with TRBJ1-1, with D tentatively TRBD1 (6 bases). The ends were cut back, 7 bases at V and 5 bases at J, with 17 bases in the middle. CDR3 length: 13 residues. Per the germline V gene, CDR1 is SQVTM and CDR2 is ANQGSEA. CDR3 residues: CSAQRRQVTEAFF. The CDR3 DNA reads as TGCAGCGCTCAGAGGCGACAGGTGACTGAAGCTTTCTTT.

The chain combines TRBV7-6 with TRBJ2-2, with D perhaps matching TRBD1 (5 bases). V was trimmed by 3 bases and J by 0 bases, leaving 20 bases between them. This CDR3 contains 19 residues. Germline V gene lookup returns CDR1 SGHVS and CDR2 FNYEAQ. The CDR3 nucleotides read TGTGCCAGCAGCTTTGACTTCGACAGCCCCTTATCGAACACCGGGGAGCTGTTTTTT. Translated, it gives CASSFDFDSPLSNTGELFF. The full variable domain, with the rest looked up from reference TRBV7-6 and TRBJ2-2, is GAGVSQSPRYKVTKRGQDVALRCDPISGHVSLYWYRQALGQGPEFLTYFNYEAQQDKSGLPNDRFSAERPEGSISTLTIQRTEQRDSAMYRCASSFDFDSPLSNTGELFFGEGSRLTVL.

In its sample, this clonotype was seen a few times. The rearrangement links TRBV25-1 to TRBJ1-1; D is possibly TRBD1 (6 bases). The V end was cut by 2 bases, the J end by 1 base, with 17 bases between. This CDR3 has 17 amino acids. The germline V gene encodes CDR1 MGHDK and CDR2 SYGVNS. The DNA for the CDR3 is TGTGCCAGCAGTGAACACCCGGGGGGCGGAGGGAACACTGAAGCTTTCTTT. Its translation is CASSEHPGGGGNTEAFF.

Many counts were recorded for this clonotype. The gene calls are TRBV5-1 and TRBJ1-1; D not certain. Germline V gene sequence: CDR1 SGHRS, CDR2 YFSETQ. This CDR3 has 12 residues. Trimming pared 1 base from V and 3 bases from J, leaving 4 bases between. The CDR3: CASSLTHTEAFF. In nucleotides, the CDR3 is TGCGCCAGCAGCTTGACCCACACTGAAGCTTTCTTT.

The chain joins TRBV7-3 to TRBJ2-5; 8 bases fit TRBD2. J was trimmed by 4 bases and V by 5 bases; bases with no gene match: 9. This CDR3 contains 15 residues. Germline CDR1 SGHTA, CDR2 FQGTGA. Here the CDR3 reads CASSLRGGPGETQYF. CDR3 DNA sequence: TGTGCCAGCAGCCTTCGGGGGGGCCCTGGAGAGACCCAGTACTTC.

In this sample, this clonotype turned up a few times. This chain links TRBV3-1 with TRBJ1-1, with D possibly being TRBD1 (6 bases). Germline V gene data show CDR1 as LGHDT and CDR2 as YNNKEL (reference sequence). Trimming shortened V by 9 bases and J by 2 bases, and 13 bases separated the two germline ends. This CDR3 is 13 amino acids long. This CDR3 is CASHLRGNTEAFF. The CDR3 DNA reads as TGTGCCAGTCACCTCAGGGGTAACACTGAAGCTTTCTTT.

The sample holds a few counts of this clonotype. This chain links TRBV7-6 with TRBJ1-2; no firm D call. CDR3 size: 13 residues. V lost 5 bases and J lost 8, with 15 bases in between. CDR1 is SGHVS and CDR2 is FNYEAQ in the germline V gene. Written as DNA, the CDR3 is TGTGCCAGCAGCCCGACCGAGCAGCAGGGCTACACCTTC. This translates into CASSPTEQQGYTF.

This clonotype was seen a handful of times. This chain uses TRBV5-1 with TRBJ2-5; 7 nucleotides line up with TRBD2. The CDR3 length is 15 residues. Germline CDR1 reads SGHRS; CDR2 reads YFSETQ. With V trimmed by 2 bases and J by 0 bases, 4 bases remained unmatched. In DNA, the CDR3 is TGCGCCAGCAGCTTAGCGGGGCCCTACCAAGAGACCCAGTACTTC. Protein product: CASSLAGPYQETQYF.

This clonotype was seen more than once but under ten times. This chain's CDR3 is CASSHLWPSNQPQHF. The CDR3 DNA reads as TGTGCCAGCAGCCATCTATGGCCCAGCAATCAGCCCCAGCATTTT. This sequence joins TRBV5-7 and TRBJ1-5; D is unresolved. TRBV5-7 is an open reading frame, and its role is uncertain. The CDR3 runs 15 residues. Between the trimmed V and J ends, which lost 4 bases and 1 base, there was a span of 12 bases.

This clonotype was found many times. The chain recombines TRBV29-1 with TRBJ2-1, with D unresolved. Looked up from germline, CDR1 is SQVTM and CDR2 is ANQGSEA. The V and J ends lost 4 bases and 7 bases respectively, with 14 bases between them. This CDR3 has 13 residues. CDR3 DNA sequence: TGCAGCGTTGGGGTTCGGAACTTAAATGAGCAGTTCTTC. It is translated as CSVGVRNLNEQFF.

CDR3 in amino acids: CASSSGQDNNEQFF. CDR3 bases: TGTGCCAGCAGTTCTGGGCAGGACAACAATGAGCAGTTCTTC. V is TRBV6-6 and J is TRBJ2-1; the D gene is possibly TRBD1 (5 bases). Per the germline V gene, CDR1 is MNHNY and CDR2 is SVGAGI (reference sequence). Trimming removed 4 bases from V and 5 bases from J, with 12 bases in between. The CDR3 has 14 residues.

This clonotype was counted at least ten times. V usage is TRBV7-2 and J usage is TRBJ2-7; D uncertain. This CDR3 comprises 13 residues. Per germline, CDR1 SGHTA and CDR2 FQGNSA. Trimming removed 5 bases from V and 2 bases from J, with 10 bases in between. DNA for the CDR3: TGTGCCAGCAGCGCCGGCTTGACCTACGAGCAGTACTTC. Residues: CASSAGLTYEQYF.

CDR3 amino acids: CASSYGVNSPLHF. The CDR3 coding sequence is TGTGCCAGCAGTTATGGTGTGAATTCACCCCTCCACTTT. The chain joins TRBV6-5 to TRBJ1-6; D not resolved. Trimming pared 3 bases from V and 7 bases from J, leaving 7 bases between. The CDR3 runs 13 residues. Germline values: CDR1 MNHEY, CDR2 SVGAGI.

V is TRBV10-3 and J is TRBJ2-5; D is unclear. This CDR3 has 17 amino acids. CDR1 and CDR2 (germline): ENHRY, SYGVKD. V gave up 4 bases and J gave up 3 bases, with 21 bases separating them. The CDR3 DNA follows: TGTGCCATCAGTGGTGGTTTAGTAGGGCGGCATAAAGAGACCCAGTACTTC. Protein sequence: CAISGGLVGRHKETQYF.

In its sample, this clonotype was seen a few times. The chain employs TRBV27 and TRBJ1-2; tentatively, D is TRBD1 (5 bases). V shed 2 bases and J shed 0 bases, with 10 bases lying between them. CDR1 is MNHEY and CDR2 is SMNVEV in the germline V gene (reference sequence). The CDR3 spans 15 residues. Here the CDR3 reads CASSLRGAANYGYTF. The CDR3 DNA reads TGTGCCAGCAGTTTAAGAGGGGCGGCTAACTATGGCTACACCTTC.

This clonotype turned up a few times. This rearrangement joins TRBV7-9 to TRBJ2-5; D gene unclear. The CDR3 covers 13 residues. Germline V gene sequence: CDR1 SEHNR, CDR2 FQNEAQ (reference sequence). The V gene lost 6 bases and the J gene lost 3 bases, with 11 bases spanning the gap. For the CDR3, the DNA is TGTGCCAGCAGTAATAGAGGTGAAGAGACCCAGTACTTC. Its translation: CASSNRGEETQYF.

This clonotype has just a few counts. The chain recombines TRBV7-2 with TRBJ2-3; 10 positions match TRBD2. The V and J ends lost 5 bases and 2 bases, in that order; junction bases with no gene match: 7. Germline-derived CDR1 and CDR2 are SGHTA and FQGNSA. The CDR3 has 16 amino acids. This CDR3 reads CASSRSGGAVTDTQYF. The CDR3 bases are TGTGCCAGCAGCCGAAGCGGGGGGGCCGTCACAGATACGCAGTATTTT.

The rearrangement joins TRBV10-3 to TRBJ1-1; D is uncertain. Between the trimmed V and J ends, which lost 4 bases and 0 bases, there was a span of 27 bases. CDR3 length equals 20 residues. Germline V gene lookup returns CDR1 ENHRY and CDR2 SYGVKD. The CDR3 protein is CAISGPATELGPMVNTEAFF. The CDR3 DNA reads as TGTGCCATCAGTGGCCCCGCTACGGAGTTGGGTCCCATGGTGAACACTGAAGCTTTCTTT.

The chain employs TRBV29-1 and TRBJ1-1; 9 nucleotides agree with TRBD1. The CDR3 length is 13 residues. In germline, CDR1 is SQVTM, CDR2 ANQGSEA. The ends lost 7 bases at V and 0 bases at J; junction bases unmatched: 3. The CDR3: CSGDRGLNTEAFF. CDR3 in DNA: TGCAGCGGCGACAGGGGGTTGAACACTGAAGCTTTCTTT. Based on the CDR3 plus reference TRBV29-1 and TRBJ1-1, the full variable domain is SAVISQKPSRDICQRGTSLTIQCQVDSQVTMMFWYRQQPGQSLTLIATANQGSEATYESGFVIDKFPISRPNLTFSTLTVSNMSPEDSSIYLCSGDRGLNTEAFFGQGTRLTVV.

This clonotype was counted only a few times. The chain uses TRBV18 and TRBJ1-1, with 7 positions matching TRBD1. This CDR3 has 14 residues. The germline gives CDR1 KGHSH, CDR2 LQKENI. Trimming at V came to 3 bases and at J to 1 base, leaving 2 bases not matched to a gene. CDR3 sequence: CASSPAGGNTEAFF. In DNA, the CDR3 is TGTGCCAGCTCACCGGCAGGGGGGAACACTGAAGCTTTCTTT.

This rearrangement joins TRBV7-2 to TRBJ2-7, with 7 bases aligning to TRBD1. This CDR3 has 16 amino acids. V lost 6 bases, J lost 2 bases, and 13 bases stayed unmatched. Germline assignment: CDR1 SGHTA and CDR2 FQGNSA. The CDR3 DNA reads TGTGCCAGCAGTCACCGACAGGGACGGTTCGCCTACGAGCAGTACTTC. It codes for CASSHRQGRFAYEQYF.

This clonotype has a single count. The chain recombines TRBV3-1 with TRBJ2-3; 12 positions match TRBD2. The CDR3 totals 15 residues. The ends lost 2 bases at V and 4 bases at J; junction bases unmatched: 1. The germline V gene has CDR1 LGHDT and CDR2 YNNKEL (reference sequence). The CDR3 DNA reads TGTGCCAGCAGCCAACTAGCGGGGGGGGCAGATACGCAGTATTTT. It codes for CASSQLAGGADTQYF.

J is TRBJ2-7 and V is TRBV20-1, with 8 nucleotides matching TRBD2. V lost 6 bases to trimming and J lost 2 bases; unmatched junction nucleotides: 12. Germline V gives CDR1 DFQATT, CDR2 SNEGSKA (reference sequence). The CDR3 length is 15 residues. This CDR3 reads CSAFTGTRPPYEQYF. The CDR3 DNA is TGCAGTGCGTTCACCGGGACTAGACCGCCCTACGAGCAGTACTTC.

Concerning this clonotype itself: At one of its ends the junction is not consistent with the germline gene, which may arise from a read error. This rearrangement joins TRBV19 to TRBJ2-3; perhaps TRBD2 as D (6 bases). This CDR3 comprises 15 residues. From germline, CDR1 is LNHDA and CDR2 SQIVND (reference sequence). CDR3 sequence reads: CASSILGTRTDTQYF. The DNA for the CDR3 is TGTGCCAGTAGTATACTTGGGACTCGCACGGATACGCAGTATTTT.

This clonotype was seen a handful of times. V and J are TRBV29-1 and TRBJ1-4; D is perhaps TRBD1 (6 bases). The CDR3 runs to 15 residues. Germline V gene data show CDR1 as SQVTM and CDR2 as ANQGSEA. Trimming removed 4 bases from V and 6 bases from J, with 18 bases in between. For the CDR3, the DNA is TGCAGCGTTGTTGATACAGGGACGGCGGATGAAAAACTGTTTTTT. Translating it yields CSVVDTGTADEKLFF.

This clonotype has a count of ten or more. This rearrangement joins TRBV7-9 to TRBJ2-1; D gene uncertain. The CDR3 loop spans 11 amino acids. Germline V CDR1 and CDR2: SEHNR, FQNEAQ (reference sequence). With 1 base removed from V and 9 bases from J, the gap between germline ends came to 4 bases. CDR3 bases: TGTGCCAGCAGCTTAGTCGGTGAGCAGTTCTTC. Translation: CASSLVGEQFF.

This CDR3 reads CASSYFSQGAYEQYF. The CDR3, as DNA: TGTGCCAGCAGTTACTTTTCACAGGGGGCGTACGAGCAGTACTTC. J is TRBJ2-7 and V is TRBV6-6; 9 nucleotides align to TRBD1. The V gene end was trimmed by 1 base and the J gene end by 4 bases; junction bases not matched to a gene: 5. Per germline, CDR1 MNHNY and CDR2 SVGAGI (reference sequence). The CDR3 is 15 amino acids.